This T cell receptor beta chain was identified during a study of shared clonotypes between healthy human individuals. Original processing notes: As immunoSEQ supplied junction-only sequences (without quality scores), filtering differed. TCRdb's table, derived via immunoSEQ multiplex PCR, lists solely in-frame clones and lacks some. For V, J and clone size, that table is used; D and trimming come from the DNA. The sample has about 680,000 clones; 72% are singletons. Only one count was recorded for this clone. Germline values: CDR1 MGHRA, CDR2 YSYEKL. The CDR3 is made up of 16 amino acids. V gave up 0 bases and J gave up 4 bases; unmatched junction bases: 6.

Sequencing was done on a sample of memory CD4+ T cells sorted from blood. Subset given: CD45RA-negative fraction. The chain combines TRBV4-1 with TRBJ2-3, with 8 bases lining up with TRBD2. This TCR derives from a woman in her twenties or thirties in good health. The CDR3 DNA reads as TGCGCCAGCAGCCAAGATCCGGGAGGGCGATCAGATACGCAGTATTTT. It is translated as CASSQDPGGRSDTQYF.